A selection of T cell receptor beta chains follows, all from one sample in a study of control samples from healthy donors and cancer patients. Some clones are missing from TCRdb's copy, which holds only in-frame ones; the method was immunoSEQ multiplex PCR. The table includes 60,000 to 75,000 clones, approximately 87% detected once. The sample consisted of blood. The receptors were gathered from a middle-aged man in good health. The CDR3 runs from the conserved cysteine through the conserved F or W. The order of the fields is D gene, clone size, CDR3 length, J gene, V gene, CDR3 protein, CDR3 DNA. A D gene is named only where the DNA matches it firmly. Clone size is shown for a subset of rows, as once, few, many or a class of expanded clone.

TRBD1	few	15	TRBJ1-2	TRBV27	CASSFSSDRVYGYTF	TGTGCCAGCAGTTTCAGCTCGGACAGGGTCTATGGCTACACCTTC
NA	NA	13	TRBJ1-1	TRBV7-3	CASSFEVNTEAFF	TGTGCCAGCAGCTTTGAGGTGAACACTGAAGCTTTCTTT
NA	NA	11	TRBJ1-2	TRBV27	CASSLWTGYTF	TGTGCCAGCAGTTTATGGACAGGCTACACCTTC
NA	NA	15	TRBJ1-1	TRBV19	CASSMFDRLNTEAFF	TGTGCCAGTAGTATGTTTGACAGGCTCAACACTGAAGCTTTCTTT
NA	once	14	TRBJ1-2	TRBV7-8	CASSFRVGDYGYTF	TGTGCCAGCAGCTTTCGGGTCGGAGACTATGGCTACACCTTC
TRBD1	NA	13	TRBJ1-1	TRBV19	CASTRQGNTEAFF	TGTGCCAGTACTCGACAGGGGAACACTGAAGCTTTCTTT
TRBD1	NA	14	TRBJ2-7	TRBV2	CASSVETGSGEQYF	TGTGCCAGCAGTGTGGAGACAGGGTCCGGCGAGCAGTACTTC
TRBD2	once	14	TRBJ2-1	TRBV6-5	CASSTGTTNNEQFF	TGTGCCAGCAGTACTGGGACTACCAACAATGAGCAGTTCTTC
TRBD2	NA	13	TRBJ2-7	TRBV6-2/TRBV6-3	CASSWTSSYEQYF	TGTGCCAGCAGCTGGACTAGCTCCTACGAGCAGTACTTC
NA	once	15	TRBJ1-5	TRBV21-1	CASRYGYTGNQPQHF	TGTGCCAGCAGATACGGGTATACGGGCAATCAGCCCCAGCATTTT
NA	NA	14	TRBJ2-2	TRBV9	CASTPGGNTGELFF	TGTGCCAGCACGCCCGGTGGGAACACCGGGGAGCTGTTTTTT
NA	few	14	TRBJ2-7	TRBV18	CASSPIGRAHEQYF	TGTGCCAGCTCCCCAATCGGTCGCGCTCACGAGCAGTACTTC
NA	NA	12	TRBJ2-3	TRBV29-1	CSVPSFTDTQYF	TGCAGCGTTCCCTCCTTCACAGATACGCAGTATTTT
NA	NA	13	TRBJ2-1	TRBV7-3	CASSLERRNEQFF	TGTGCCAGCAGCTTAGAGCGTCGGAATGAGCAGTTCTTC
TRBD1	NA	12	TRBJ1-1	TRBV27	CASRRQGGSAFF	TGTGCCAGTCGAAGACAGGGGGGTTCGGCTTTCTTT
TRBD2	NA	13	TRBJ2-5	TRBV13	CASSEGLVETQYF	TGTGCCAGCAGCGAGGGACTAGTAGAGACCCAGTACTTC
NA	NA	14	TRBJ1-5	TRBV11-2	CASSLDSGNQPQHF	TGTGCCAGCAGCTTAGATTCGGGCAATCAGCCCCAGCATTTT
NA	NA	10	TRBJ1-3	TRBV28	CASMANTIYF	TGTGCCAGCATGGCAAACACCATATATTTT
TRBD1	NA	15	TRBJ1-2	TRBV30	CAWTVRGGPNYGYTF	TGTGCCTGGACCGTCAGGGGGGGGCCTAACTATGGCTACACCTTC
NA	NA	15	TRBJ1-1	TRBV7-2	CASSPLYRGSTEAFF	TGTGCCAGCAGCCCATTGTATCGGGGAAGCACTGAAGCTTTCTTT
TRBD1	once	16	TRBJ1-2	TRBV11-2	CASSPRGAGANYGYTF	TGTGCCAGCAGCCCCAGGGGGGCCGGAGCTAACTATGGCTACACCTTC
NA	NA	14	TRBJ2-5	TRBV2	CASSRRGLEKTQYF	TGTGCCAGCAGTAGGAGGGGCCTGGAGAAGACCCAGTACTTC
NA	once	14	TRBJ2-3	TRBV7-2	CASSLDSGTDTQYF	TGTGCCAGCAGCTTAGATTCCGGGACAGATACGCAGTATTTT
NA	NA	11	TRBJ2-5	TRBV13	CASSKRETQYF	TGTGCCAGCAGCAAACGAGAGACCCAGTACTTC
NA	NA	13	TRBJ2-2	TRBV30	CAWSLYTGGELFF	TGTGCCTGGAGTCTATATACGGGCGGGGAGCTGTTTTTT
NA	NA	15	TRBJ2-7	TRBV6-5	CASSYSRGLSYEQYF	TGTGCCAGCAGTTACTCGCGGGGACTTTCCTACGAGCAGTACTTC
NA	NA	18	TRBJ1-2	TRBV7-9	CASSLGLGGPGANYGYTF	TGTGCCAGCAGCTTAGGACTTGGGGGGCCGGGAGCTAACTATGGCTACACCTTC
TRBD1	NA	16	TRBJ1-2	TRBV2	CASSESSGTANYGYTF	TGTGCCAGCAGTGAGTCCTCCGGGACAGCTAACTATGGCTACACCTTC
NA	NA	14	TRBJ1-2	TRBV7-9	CASSSSLGIGGYTF	TGTGCCAGCAGCTCCTCCCTAGGCATTGGAGGCTACACCTTC
NA	NA	14	TRBJ2-5	TRBV28	CASSPRWGSETQYF	TGTGCCAGCAGCCCAAGGTGGGGATCGGAGACCCAGTACTTC
NA	NA	13	TRBJ2-5	TRBV19	CASSLGGQETQYF	TGTGCCAGTAGTTTGGGCGGCCAAGAGACCCAGTACTTC
NA	NA	16	TRBJ2-7	TRBV28	CASRPTGRGSSYEQYF	TGTGCCAGCAGACCCACAGGGAGGGGAAGCTCCTACGAGCAGTACTTC
TRBD1	few	16	TRBJ1-4	TRBV15	CATSREQTGVNEKLFF	TGTGCCACCAGCAGGGAACAGACAGGGGTTAATGAAAAACTGTTTTTT
NA	NA	14	TRBJ2-3	TRBV19	CASSIVEGQGPTYF	TGTGCCAGTAGTATAGTGGAGGGTCAGGGACCCACCTATTTT
NA	NA	16	TRBJ1-5	TRBV18	CASSPTVQTRDQPQHF	TGTGCCAGCTCACCGACGGTGCAGACAAGAGATCAGCCCCAGCATTTT
NA	NA	15	TRBJ1-1	TRBV4-3	CASSQDSRENTEAFF	TGCGCCAGCAGCCAAGATTCCAGGGAAAACACTGAAGCTTTCTTT
NA	NA	12	TRBJ2-7	TRBV4-2	CASSPRGNEQYF	TGTGCCAGCAGCCCACGAGGGAACGAGCAGTACTTC
TRBD1	NA	15	TRBJ2-1	TRBV11-1	CASSSGQGGWFEQFF	TGTGCCAGCAGCTCGGGACAGGGGGGCTGGTTTGAGCAGTTCTTC
NA	NA	16	TRBJ2-7	TRBV6-1	CASSEVGTSIKNEQYF	TGTGCCAGCAGTGAAGTAGGGACGTCGATTAAAAACGAGCAGTACTTC
NA	NA	14	TRBJ2-3	TRBV5-5	CASSADLGTDTQYF	TGTGCCAGCAGCGCCGACTTGGGCACAGATACGCAGTATTTT
NA	NA	13	TRBJ1-4	TRBV9	CASSVGQGEKLFF	TGTGCCAGCAGCGTAGGGCAGGGGGAAAAACTGTTTTTT
NA	NA	14	TRBJ1-5	TRBV7-2	CASSLAQRNQPQHF	TGTGCCAGCAGCTTAGCACAGAGAAATCAGCCCCAGCATTTT
NA	NA	14	TRBJ1-1	TRBV9	CASTPEYMNTEAFF	TGTGCCAGCACCCCAGAGTACATGAACACTGAAGCTTTCTTT
NA	few	14	TRBJ1-3	TRBV11-3	CASSFDSLGNTIYF	TGTGCCAGCAGCTTCGACAGCCTCGGAAACACCATATATTTT
NA	NA	14	TRBJ2-7	TRBV5-1	CASSSPDRAYEQYF	TGCGCCAGCAGCTCCCCGGACAGAGCCTACGAGCAGTACTTC
TRBD2	few	18	TRBJ2-3	TRBV24-1	CATSDRAPLAGARDTQYF	TGTGCCACCAGTGACCGAGCTCCACTAGCGGGGGCGCGGGATACGCAGTATTTT
TRBD1	NA	13	TRBJ2-7	TRBV9	CASSAMTGFQQYF	TGTGCCAGCAGCGCAATGACAGGGTTCCAGCAGTACTTC
TRBD2	NA	13	TRBJ2-1	TRBV3-1/TRBV3-2	CASSQGGSNEQFF	TGTGCCAGCAGCCAGGGAGGGAGCAATGAGCAGTTCTTC
NA	NA	13	TRBJ2-2	TRBV12-5	CASGLFGAGELFF	TGTGCTAGTGGTTTGTTCGGGGCCGGGGAGCTGTTTTTT
NA	NA	12	TRBJ2-6	TRBV7-3	CASRSGANVLTF	TGTGCCAGCCGATCTGGGGCCAACGTCCTGACTTTC
TRBD1	NA	15	TRBJ1-1	TRBV28	CASREMTGTGTEAFF	TGTGCCAGCAGAGAGATGACAGGGACTGGAACTGAAGCTTTCTTT
TRBD2	NA	15	TRBJ2-3	TRBV7-3	CASSETSVSTDTQYF	TGTGCCAGCAGCGAGACTAGCGTGAGCACAGATACGCAGTATTTT
NA	NA	11	TRBJ1-1	TRBV29-1	CSAVQNTEAFF	TGCAGCGCCGTTCAGAACACTGAAGCTTTCTTT
TRBD2	NA	14	TRBJ2-5	TRBV6-5	CASRLVGGRETQYF	TGTGCCAGCAGACTTGTCGGGGGGAGAGAGACCCAGTACTTC
NA	NA	16	TRBJ2-3	TRBV10-3	CAIRRGSGSSTDTQYF	TGTGCCATCAGGCGAGGGTCAGGGTCAAGCACAGATACGCAGTATTTT
NA	NA	11	TRBJ2-3	TRBV10-1	CASSESDTQYF	TGCGCCAGCAGTGAATCAGATACGCAGTATTTT
NA	once	15	TRBJ1-5	TRBV5-6	CASSLLSGPSEPQHF	TGTGCCAGCAGCTTGTTATCAGGGCCGTCAGAGCCCCAGCATTTT
TRBD1	NA	14	TRBJ1-1	TRBV28	CASSRGGVGTEAFF	TGTGCCAGCAGCAGGGGGGGCGTCGGGACTGAAGCTTTCTTT
NA	NA	16	TRBJ2-5	TRBV7-2	CASSFGVGRVQETQYF	TGTGCCAGCAGCTTTGGGGTAGGCAGAGTCCAAGAGACCCAGTACTTC